Below, 7 T cell receptor beta chains from the same sample are listed, as sequenced in a study of cytomegalovirus exposure and HLA in healthy donors. Amplification used 60 Vbeta primers and 13 Jbeta primers. Assay used: immunoSEQ multiplex PCR; TCRdb lists only in-frame clones, some missing. Among approximately 220,000 clones listed, around 83% were seen once. Sequencing was carried out using PBMCs. Receptor source: a girl aged 10 to 17 in good health and CMV-seronegative.

This chain joins TRBV5-4 and TRBJ1-1, with 9 bases aligning to TRBD1. V shed 3 bases, J shed 5 bases, and the junction held 11 bases outside the gene matches. Germline assignment: CDR1 SGHNT and CDR2 YYREEE (reference sequence). CDR3 length: 16 amino acids. CDR3 in amino acids: CASSSPGTGITTEAFF. CDR3 bases: TGTGCCAGCAGCTCCCCCGGGACAGGGATTACGACTGAAGCTTTCTTT.

The J gene is TRBJ1-6, the V gene TRBV25-1, with unresolved D. V was trimmed by 3 bases and J by 10 bases, leaving 10 bases between them. Germline V lookup: CDR1 MGHDK, CDR2 SYGVNS. The CDR3 length is 13 residues. The CDR3 bases are TGTGCCAGCAGTGACCAGGTGCGCTCACCCCTCCACTTT. Encoded protein: CASSDQVRSPLHF. The complete variable domain, with remaining parts taken from reference TRBV25-1 and TRBJ1-6, reads EADIYQTPRYLVIGTGKKITLECSQTMGHDKMYWYQQDPGMELHLIHYSYGVNSTEKGDLSSESTVSRIRTEHFPLTLESARPSHTSQYLCASSDQVRSPLHFGNGTRLTVT.

The CDR3 loop is CASSIAGSNEKLFF. CDR3 nucleotides: TGTGCCAGCAGCATCGCGGGCTCCAATGAAAAACTGTTTTTT. This chain connects TRBV11-1 to TRBJ1-4; D call uncertain. The CDR3 loop spans 14 amino acids. Germline V gene sequence: CDR1 SGHAT, CDR2 FQDESV (reference sequence). Between the trimmed V and J ends, which lost 5 bases and 5 bases, there was a span of 12 bases.

The chain joins TRBV7-9 to TRBJ2-2; 7 bases are shared with TRBD1. The V segment lost 5 bases and the J segment 0 bases; nucleotides outside the gene matches: 3. Germline lookup yields CDR1 SEHNR and CDR2 FQNEAQ (reference sequence). The CDR3 has 15 residues. The CDR3 region is CASSKGQTNTGELFF. The CDR3 region has the DNA TGTGCCAGCAGCAAGGGACAGACGAACACCGGGGAGCTGTTTTTT.

The chain is built from TRBV2 and TRBJ2-7; maybe TRBD1 (6 bases). The CDR3 has 15 amino acids. Germline V gene data show CDR1 as SNHLY and CDR2 as FYNNEI. V was cut by 5 bases and J by 6 bases, with 20 bases left in between. The CDR3 region is CASSPDRSAATEQYF. CDR3 nucleotides: TGTGCCAGCAGTCCGGACAGAAGCGCAGCAACCGAGCAGTACTTC.

As regards this clone: A read error may account for a junction end that differs from germline. The chain is built from TRBV18 and TRBJ2-3, with TRBD1 identical over 10 bases. This CDR3 is 15 amino acids long. Germline CDR1 and CDR2: KGHSH and LQKENI. The CDR3 here is CASSPPNRDRGGLGF. In nucleotides, the CDR3 is TGTGCCAGCTCACCACCTAACCGGGACAGGGGTGGTTTAGGTTTT. Full variable domain (missing parts from reference TRBV18 and TRBJ2-3): NAGVMQNPRHLVRRRGQEARLRCSPMKGHSHVYWYRQLPEEGLKFMVYLQKENIIDESGMPKERFSAEFPKEGPSILRIQQVVRGDSAAYFCASSPPNRDRGGLGFGPGTRLTVL.

V usage is TRBV30 and J usage is TRBJ2-3, with D unresolved. Germline assignment: CDR1 GTSNPN and CDR2 SVGIG (reference sequence). V lost 1 base to trimming and J lost 6 bases, with 5 bases between them. The CDR3 contains 11 residues. As DNA, the CDR3 is TGTGCCTGGAGTGCGGAGGATACGCAGTATTTT. It encodes CAWSAEDTQYF.